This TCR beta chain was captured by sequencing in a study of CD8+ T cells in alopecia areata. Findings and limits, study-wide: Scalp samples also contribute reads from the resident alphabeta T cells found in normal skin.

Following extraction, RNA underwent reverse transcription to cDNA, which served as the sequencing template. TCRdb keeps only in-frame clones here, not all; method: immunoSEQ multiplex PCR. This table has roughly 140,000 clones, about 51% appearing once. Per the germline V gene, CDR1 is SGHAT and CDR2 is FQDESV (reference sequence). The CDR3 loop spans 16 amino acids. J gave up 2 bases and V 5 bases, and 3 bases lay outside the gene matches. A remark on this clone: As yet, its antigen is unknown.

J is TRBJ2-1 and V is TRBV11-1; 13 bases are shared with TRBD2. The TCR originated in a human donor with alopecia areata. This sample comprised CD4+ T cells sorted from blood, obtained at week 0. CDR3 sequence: CASSRTSGRTYNEQFF. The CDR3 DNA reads TGTGCCAGCAGCCGGACTAGCGGGAGAACCTACAATGAGCAGTTCTTC.